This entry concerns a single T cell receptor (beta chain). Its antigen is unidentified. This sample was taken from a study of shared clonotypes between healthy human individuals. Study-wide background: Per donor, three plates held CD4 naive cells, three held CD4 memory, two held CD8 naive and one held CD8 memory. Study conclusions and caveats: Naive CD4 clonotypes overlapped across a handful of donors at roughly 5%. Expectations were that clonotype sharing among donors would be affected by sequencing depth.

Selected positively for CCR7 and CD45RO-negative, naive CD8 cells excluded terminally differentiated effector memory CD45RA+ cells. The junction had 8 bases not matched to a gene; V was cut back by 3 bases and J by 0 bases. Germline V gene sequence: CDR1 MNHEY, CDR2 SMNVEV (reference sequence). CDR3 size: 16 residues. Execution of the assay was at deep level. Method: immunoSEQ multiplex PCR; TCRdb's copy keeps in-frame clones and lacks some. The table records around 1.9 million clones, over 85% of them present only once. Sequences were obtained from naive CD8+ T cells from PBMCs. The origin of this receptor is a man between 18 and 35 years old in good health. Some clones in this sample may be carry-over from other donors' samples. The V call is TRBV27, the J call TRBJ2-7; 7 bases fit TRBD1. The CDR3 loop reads CASSLVPGTVSYEQYF. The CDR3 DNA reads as TGTGCCAGCAGTTTGGTCCCCGGGACAGTCTCCTACGAGCAGTACTTC.